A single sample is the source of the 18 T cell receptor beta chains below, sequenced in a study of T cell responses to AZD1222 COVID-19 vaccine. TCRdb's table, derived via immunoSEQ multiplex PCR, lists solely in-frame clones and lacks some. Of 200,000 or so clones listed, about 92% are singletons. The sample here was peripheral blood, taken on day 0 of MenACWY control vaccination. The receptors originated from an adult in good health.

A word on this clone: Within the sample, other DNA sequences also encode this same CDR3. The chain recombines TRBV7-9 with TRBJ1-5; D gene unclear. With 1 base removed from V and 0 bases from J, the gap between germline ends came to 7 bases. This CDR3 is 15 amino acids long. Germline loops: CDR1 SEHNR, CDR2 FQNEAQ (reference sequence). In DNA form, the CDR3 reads TGTGCCAGCAGCTTAGGAGGTTATAGCAATCAGCCCCAGCATTTT. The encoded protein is CASSLGGYSNQPQHF.

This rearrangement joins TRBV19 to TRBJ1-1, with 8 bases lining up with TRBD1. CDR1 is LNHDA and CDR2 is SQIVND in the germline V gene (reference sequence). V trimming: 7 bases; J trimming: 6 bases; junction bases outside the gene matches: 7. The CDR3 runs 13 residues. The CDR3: CASTLGQGAEAFF. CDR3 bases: TGTGCCAGTACCCTAGGACAGGGCGCTGAAGCTTTCTTT.

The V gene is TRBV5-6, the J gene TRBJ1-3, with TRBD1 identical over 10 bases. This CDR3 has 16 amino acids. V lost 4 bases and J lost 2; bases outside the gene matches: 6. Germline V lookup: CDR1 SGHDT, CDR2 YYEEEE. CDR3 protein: CASSTTGTGAGNTIYF. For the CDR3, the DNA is TGTGCCAGCAGCACAACCGGGACAGGGGCTGGAAACACCATATATTTT.

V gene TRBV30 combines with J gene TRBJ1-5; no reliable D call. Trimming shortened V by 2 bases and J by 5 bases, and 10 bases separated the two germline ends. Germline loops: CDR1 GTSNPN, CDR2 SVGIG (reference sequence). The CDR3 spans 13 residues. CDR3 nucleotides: TGTGCCTGGAGTCCTGGAGTTGATCAGCCCCAGCATTTT. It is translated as CAWSPGVDQPQHF.

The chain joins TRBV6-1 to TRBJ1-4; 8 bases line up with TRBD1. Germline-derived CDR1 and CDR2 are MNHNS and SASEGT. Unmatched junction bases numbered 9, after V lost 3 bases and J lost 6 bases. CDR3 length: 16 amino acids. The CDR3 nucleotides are TGTGCCAGCAGTGACCGCGACAGGGGTTCCTATGAAAAACTGTTTTTT. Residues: CASSDRDRGSYEKLFF.

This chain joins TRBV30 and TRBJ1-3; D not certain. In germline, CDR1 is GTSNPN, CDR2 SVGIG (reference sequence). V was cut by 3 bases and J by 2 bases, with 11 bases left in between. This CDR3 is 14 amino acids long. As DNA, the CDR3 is TGTGCCTGGAGGGGCAGGAGGCCTGGAAACACCATATATTTT. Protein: CAWRGRRPGNTIYF.

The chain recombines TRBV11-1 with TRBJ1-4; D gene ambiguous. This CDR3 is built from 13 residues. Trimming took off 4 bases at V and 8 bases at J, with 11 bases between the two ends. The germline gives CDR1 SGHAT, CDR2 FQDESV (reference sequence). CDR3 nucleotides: TGTGCCAGCAGCTCCCGGGCGCGGGAAAAACTGTTTTTT. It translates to CASSSRAREKLFF.

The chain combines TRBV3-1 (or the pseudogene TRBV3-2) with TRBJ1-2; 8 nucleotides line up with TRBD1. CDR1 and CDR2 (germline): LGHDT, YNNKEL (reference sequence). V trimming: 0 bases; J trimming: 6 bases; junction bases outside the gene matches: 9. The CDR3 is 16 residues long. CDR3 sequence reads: CASSQDSAGGMHGYTF. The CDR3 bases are TGTGCCAGCAGCCAAGATTCGGCAGGGGGCATGCATGGCTACACCTTC.

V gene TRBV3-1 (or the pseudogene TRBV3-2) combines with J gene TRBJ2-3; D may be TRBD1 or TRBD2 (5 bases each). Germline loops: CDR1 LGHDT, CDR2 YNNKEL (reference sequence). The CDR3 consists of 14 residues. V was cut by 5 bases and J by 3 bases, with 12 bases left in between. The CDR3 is CASSSGTVTDTQYF. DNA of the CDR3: TGTGCCAGCAGCAGTGGGACGGTTACAGATACGCAGTATTTT.

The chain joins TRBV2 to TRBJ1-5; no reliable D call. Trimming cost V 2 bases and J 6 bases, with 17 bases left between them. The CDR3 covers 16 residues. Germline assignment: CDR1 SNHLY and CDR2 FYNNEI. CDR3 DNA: TGTGCCAGCAGTGAAAGACTCGAGGGCTTGGGTCAGCCCCAGCATTTT. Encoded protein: CASSERLEGLGQPQHF. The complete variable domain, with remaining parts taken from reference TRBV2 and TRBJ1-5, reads EPEVTQTPSHQVTQMGQEVILRCVPISNHLYFYWYRQILGQKVEFLVSFYNNEISEKSEIFDDQFSVERPDGSNFTLKIRSTKLEDSAMYFCASSERLEGLGQPQHFGDGTRLSIL.

CDR3 in amino acids: CATDRGLDTGELFF. In DNA form, the CDR3 reads TGTGCCACCGACAGGGGGCTGGACACCGGGGAGCTGTTTTTT. The rearrangement joins TRBV6-5 to TRBJ2-2; the match to TRBD1 covers 10 bases. This CDR3 spans 14 amino acids. Germline V gene lookup returns CDR1 MNHEY and CDR2 SVGAGI. The junction had 5 bases not matched to a gene; V was cut back by 10 bases and J by 3 bases.

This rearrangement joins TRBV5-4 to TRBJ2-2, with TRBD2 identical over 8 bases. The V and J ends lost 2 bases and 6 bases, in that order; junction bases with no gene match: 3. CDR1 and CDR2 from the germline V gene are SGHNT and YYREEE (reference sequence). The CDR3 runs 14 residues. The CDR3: CASSFGGAAGELFF. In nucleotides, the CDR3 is TGTGCCAGCAGCTTCGGGGGGGCCGCCGGGGAGCTGTTTTTT.

This chain's CDR3 is CASSHLGPLEAFF. The CDR3 region has the DNA TGTGCCAGCAGCCACTTGGGTCCCTTAGAAGCTTTCTTT. V and J are TRBV3-1 (or the pseudogene TRBV3-2) and TRBJ1-1, with unresolved D. V lost 3 bases, J lost 8 bases, and 13 bases lay in between. Per the germline V gene, CDR1 is LGHDT and CDR2 is YNNKEL (reference sequence). The CDR3 runs 13 residues.

CDR3 coding DNA: TGTGCCAGCAGCCGGGACGGGCCGGGGTTAGCCAAAAACATTCAGTACTTC. Amino acids: CASSRDGPGLAKNIQYF. The V and J genes are TRBV4-2 and TRBJ2-4; D may match TRBD1 or TRBD2 (5 bases each). Germline loops: CDR1 LGHNA, CDR2 YNFKEQ. Trimming pared 4 bases from V and 0 bases from J, leaving 16 bases between. This CDR3 comprises 17 residues.

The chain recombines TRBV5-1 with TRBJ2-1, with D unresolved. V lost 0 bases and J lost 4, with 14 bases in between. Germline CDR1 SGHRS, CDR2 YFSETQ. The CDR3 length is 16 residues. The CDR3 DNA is TGCGCCAGCAGCTTGGGTGTGAACGGACCTTACAATGAGCAGTTCTTC. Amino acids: CASSLGVNGPYNEQFF.

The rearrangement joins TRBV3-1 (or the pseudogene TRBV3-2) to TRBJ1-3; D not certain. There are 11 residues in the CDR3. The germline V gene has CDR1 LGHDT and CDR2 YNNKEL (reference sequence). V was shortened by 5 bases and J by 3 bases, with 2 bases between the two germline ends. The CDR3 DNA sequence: TGTGCCAGCAGCAATGGAAACACCATATATTTT. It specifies CASSNGNTIYF.

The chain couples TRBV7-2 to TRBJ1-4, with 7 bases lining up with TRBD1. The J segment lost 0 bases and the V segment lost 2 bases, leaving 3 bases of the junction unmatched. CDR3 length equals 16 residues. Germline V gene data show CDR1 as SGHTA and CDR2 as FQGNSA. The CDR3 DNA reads TGTGCCAGCAGCTTAAGACAGGGTACAACTAATGAAAAACTGTTTTTT. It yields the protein CASSLRQGTTNEKLFF.

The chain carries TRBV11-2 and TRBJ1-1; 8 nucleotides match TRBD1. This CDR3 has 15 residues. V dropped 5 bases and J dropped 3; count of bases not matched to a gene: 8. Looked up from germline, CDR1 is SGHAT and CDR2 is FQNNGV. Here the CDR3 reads CASSHKNRGDTEAFF. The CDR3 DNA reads TGTGCCAGCAGCCACAAGAACAGGGGGGACACTGAAGCTTTCTTT.